This TCR beta chain was identified during a study of blood T cell repertoires in COVID-19. In the original analysis: Reference gene primer amplification yielded estimated nucleated cell counts. Repertoires were generated with immunoSEQ multiplex PCR, while TCRdb's copy carries only in-frame clones and drops some. That table supplies the V and J calls and clone size; D and trimming were determined from the DNA. The data contain 300,000 to 350,000 clones, roughly 90% of them singletons. This clone was counted between two and nine times. The V end was cut by 3 bases, the J end by 9 bases, with 20 bases between. The CDR3 runs to 15 residues. Germline values: CDR1 LNHDA, CDR2 SQIVND (reference sequence).

The sample comprised PBMCs or T cells enriched from blood (not recorded which). The V and J genes are TRBV19 and TRBJ1-2, with D perhaps matching TRBD1 (6 bases). This TCR was sampled from a woman aged 30 to 39 who had been exposed to COVID-19. The CDR3, as DNA: TGTGCCAGTAGTATCTTATCTTGGGGGCAGGGGAGCTACACCTTC. Translation: CASSILSWGQGSYTF.